Reported below is one T cell receptor beta chain. Assay used: immunoSEQ multiplex PCR; TCRdb lists only in-frame clones, some missing. The repertoire has tens of thousands of clones, roughly 90% of them found once; the top ten carry approximately 3%. CDR1 and CDR2 from the germline V gene are SGHRS and YFSETQ. Trimming took 0 bases from V and 4 from J; bases not matched to a gene: 2. The CDR3 length is 15 residues. The sample is drawn from a study of T cell changes during pregnancy in multiple sclerosis. The material was peripheral blood, obtained in the second trimester of pregnancy. J is TRBJ2-1 and V is TRBV5-1; 9 bases line up with TRBD2. This TCR came from a female donor in good health, enrolled as a control in a pregnancy study. In DNA form, the CDR3 reads TGCGCCAGCAGCTTGGGGGCGGGGGGGTACAATGAGCAGTTCTTC. This encodes CASSLGAGGYNEQFF.